These 27 T cell receptor beta chains were all obtained from the same sample, sequenced in a study of blood T cell repertoires in COVID-19. Profiled with immunoSEQ multiplex PCR; TCRdb holds only in-frame clones, not every one. This table holds 200,000 or so clones, approximately 80% found once. Sample: peripheral blood. The receptors were gathered from a man in his 60s with COVID-19, enrolled during active disease.

The chain uses TRBV7-2 and TRBJ1-4; 12 positions match TRBD1. This CDR3 region has 14 residues. Trimming removed 5 bases from V and 7 bases from J; junction bases left unmatched: 2. Per germline, CDR1 SGHTA and CDR2 FQGNSA. CDR3 amino acids: CASSPGQGAEKLFF. DNA of the CDR3: TGTGCCAGCAGCCCGGGACAGGGGGCTGAAAAACTGTTTTTT.

This chain uses TRBV7-9 with TRBJ1-6; D may be TRBD1 (5 bases). CDR3 length equals 16 residues. CDR1 and CDR2 from the germline V gene are SEHNR and FQNEAQ (reference sequence). The V and J ends lost 0 bases and 9 bases respectively, with 15 bases between them. The CDR3 protein is CASSLAPQGIRSPLHF. The CDR3 coding sequence is TGTGCCAGCAGCTTAGCGCCCCAGGGAATTCGTTCACCCCTCCACTTT. Using reference TRBV7-9 and TRBJ1-6 for the parts outside the CDR3, the full variable domain is DTGVSQNPRHKITKRGQNVTFRCDPISEHNRLYWYRQTLGQGPEFLTYFQNEAQLEKSRLLSDRFSAERPKGSFSTLEIQRTEQGDSAMYLCASSLAPQGIRSPLHFGNGTRLTVT.

This rearrangement joins TRBV5-1 to TRBJ1-4; D is unclear. The CDR3 covers 13 residues. Germline lookup yields CDR1 SGHRS and CDR2 YFSETQ. Trimming took off 7 bases at V and 5 bases at J, with 12 bases between the two ends. The CDR3 region is CASGGSGNEKLFF. The DNA for the CDR3 is TGCGCCAGCGGAGGGAGTGGCAATGAAAAACTGTTTTTT.

The CDR3 DNA reads TGTGCCAGCAGTTACGCTGAGGGAGGCTCCCCCTATGGCTACACCTTC. It encodes CASSYAEGGSPYGYTF. V and J are TRBV6-6 and TRBJ1-2; no definite D call. The CDR3 runs 16 residues. Germline V gene lookup returns CDR1 MNHNY and CDR2 SVGAGI (reference sequence). Trimming cost V 2 bases and J 4 bases, with 17 bases left between them.

The chain uses TRBV6-6 and TRBJ2-2, with a weak D call TRBD1 (5 bases). This CDR3 has 12 residues. Between the trimmed V and J ends, which lost 6 bases and 8 bases, there was a span of 10 bases. In germline, CDR1 is MNHNY, CDR2 SVGAGI (reference sequence). The CDR3 reads CASSPGLGELFF. As DNA, the CDR3 is TGTGCCAGCAGCCCAGGGTTGGGGGAGCTGTTTTTT.

The rearrangement links TRBV28 to TRBJ2-7; D perhaps matches TRBD2 (6 bases). The CDR3 loop spans 15 amino acids. Trimming stripped 7 bases from V and 0 bases from J, with 16 bases between. Per the germline V gene, CDR1 is MDHEN and CDR2 is SYDVKM. The DNA for the CDR3 is TGTGCCAGCAATACCCCGGAGGGCTACTCCTACGAGCAGTACTTC. Translation: CASNTPEGYSYEQYF.

The V call is TRBV7-9, the J call TRBJ1-4; D remains ambiguous. The CDR3 length is 13 residues. Germline V gene sequence: CDR1 SEHNR, CDR2 FQNEAQ (reference sequence). The germline V and J ends were trimmed by 0 bases and 8 bases, with 7 bases remaining between them. The CDR3 sequence: CASSLAGGEKLFF. Written as DNA, the CDR3 is TGTGCCAGCAGCTTAGCTGGCGGGGAAAAACTGTTTTTT.

The CDR3 protein is CASSLVGGENIQYF. In nucleotides, the CDR3 is TGTGCCAGCAGCCTGGTCGGGGGGGAAAACATTCAGTACTTC. This chain uses TRBV5-4 with TRBJ2-4; TRBD2 matches 8 bases. Germline V gene sequence: CDR1 SGHNT, CDR2 YYREEE (reference sequence). Unmatched junction bases numbered 5, after V lost 4 bases and J lost 5 bases. The CDR3 runs to 14 residues.

This sequence joins TRBV4-2 and TRBJ1-2; 7 bases match TRBD1. The J segment lost 1 base and the V segment lost 0 bases, leaving 5 bases of the junction unmatched. Per the germline V gene, CDR1 is LGHNA and CDR2 is YNFKEQ. The length of the CDR3 is 16 residues. CDR3 nucleotides: TGTGCCAGCAGCCAAGATAGGGGACAGAGTAACTATGGCTACACCTTC. Translation gives CASSQDRGQSNYGYTF.

This sequence joins TRBV7-3 and TRBJ2-1; D possibly corresponds to TRBD1 (6 bases). Trimming removed 3 bases from V and 4 bases from J, with 10 bases in between. Germline CDR1 and CDR2: SGHTA and FQGTGA. The CDR3 has 14 residues. Here the CDR3 DNA reads TGTGCCAGCAGCTTCCCCGACAGGTACAATGAGCAGTTCTTC. This sequence encodes CASSFPDRYNEQFF. The full variable domain, with the rest looked up from reference TRBV7-3 and TRBJ2-1, is GAGVSQTPSNKVTEKGKYVELRCDPISGHTALYWYRQSLGQGPEFLIYFQGTGAADDSGLPNDRFFAVRPEGSVSTLKIQRTERGDSAVYLCASSFPDRYNEQFFGPGTRLTVL.

The chain carries TRBV18 and TRBJ1-1, with 7 nucleotides matching TRBD1. Trimming cost V 3 bases and J 6 bases; bases outside gene matches: 4. Looked up from germline, CDR1 is KGHSH and CDR2 is LQKENI. This CDR3 region has 13 residues. The CDR3 sequence is CASSPTGIAEAFF. Written as DNA, the CDR3 is TGTGCCAGCTCACCGACAGGGATCGCTGAAGCTTTCTTT.

The genes are TRBV7-8 and TRBJ1-4; 7 bases line up with TRBD1. The CDR3 is made up of 16 amino acids. V dropped 5 bases and J dropped 7; count of bases not matched to a gene: 13. Germline assignment: CDR1 SGHVS and CDR2 FQNEAQ. The CDR3: CASSPTRQGGSEKLFF. In DNA, the CDR3 is TGTGCCAGCAGCCCTACTCGACAGGGTGGAAGTGAAAAACTGTTTTTT.

V and J are TRBV28 and TRBJ1-4; TRBD1 is a possible D gene (6 bases). Trimming cost V 7 bases and J 7 bases, with 13 bases left between them. The germline V gene encodes CDR1 MDHEN and CDR2 SYDVKM. The CDR3 sequence is 13 residues long. CDR3: CASNGGWVEKLFF. CDR3 in DNA: TGTGCCAGCAATGGGGGCTGGGTTGAAAAACTGTTTTTT.

This chain links TRBV6-1 with TRBJ2-5; TRBD1 is a possible D gene (6 bases). CDR1 is MNHNS and CDR2 is SASEGT in the germline V gene. V lost 2 bases, J lost 5 bases, and 6 bases lay in between. The CDR3 runs to 12 residues. The CDR3 here is CASSEQGETQYF. The CDR3 bases are TGTGCCAGCAGTGAACAGGGGGAGACCCAGTACTTC.

The chain joins TRBV5-1 to TRBJ2-7; 10 bases line up with TRBD1. CDR1 and CDR2 from the germline V gene are SGHRS and YFSETQ. The CDR3 contains 15 residues. V shed 4 bases, J shed 0 bases, and the junction held 4 bases outside the gene matches. This CDR3 is CASSQTGGFSYEQYF. As DNA, the CDR3 is TGCGCCAGCAGCCAGACAGGGGGCTTCTCCTACGAGCAGTACTTC.

The chain is built from TRBV6-5 and TRBJ2-2, with 7 nucleotides matching TRBD1. Germline V gives CDR1 MNHEY, CDR2 SVGAGI. CDR3 length equals 15 residues. V was pared by 6 bases and J by 6 bases, with 10 bases of the junction left unmatched. The DNA for the CDR3 is TGTGCCAGCAGGGGCGGGCGTCAGGGGGCCGGGGAGCTGTTTTTT. It translates to CASRGGRQGAGELFF.

The rearrangement uses TRBV11-3 and TRBJ2-1; D might be TRBD1 (6 bases). V lost 4 bases to trimming and J lost 1 base, with 20 bases between them. The CDR3 runs to 18 residues. Germline-derived CDR1 and CDR2 are SGHNT and YENEEA. The CDR3, as DNA: TGTGCCAGCAGCTATAGAGGGGGTAGTCTTTCTTCCTACAATGAGCAGTTCTTC. Translation gives CASSYRGGSLSSYNEQFF. Combining the CDR3 with reference TRBV11-3 and TRBJ2-1 gives the whole variable domain EAGVVQSPRYKIIEKKQPVAFWCNPISGHNTLYWYLQNLGQGPELLIRYENEEAVDDSQLPKDRFSAERLKGVDSTLKIQPAELGDSAVYLCASSYRGGSLSSYNEQFFGPGTRLTVL.

The count of this clone is one. The chain recombines TRBV6-1 with TRBJ1-2; a weak D match, TRBD1 (6 bases). The V end was cut by 1 base, the J end by 4 bases, with 13 bases between. The CDR3 is made up of 15 amino acids. Germline loops: CDR1 MNHNS, CDR2 SASEGT. CDR3 protein: CASSEVATGSYGYTF. Written as DNA, the CDR3 is TGTGCCAGCAGTGAAGTAGCGACAGGTTCCTATGGCTACACCTTC.

J is TRBJ2-1 and V is TRBV7-6, with D perhaps TRBD1 (6 bases). V dropped 2 bases and J dropped 1 base, with 9 bases sitting between them. This CDR3 has 15 residues. The germline V gene has CDR1 SGHVS and CDR2 FNYEAQ. The chain's CDR3 is CASSLQQGSYNEQFF. The CDR3 DNA sequence: TGTGCCAGCAGCTTACAACAGGGTTCCTACAATGAGCAGTTCTTC.

The CDR3 is CASSEGGGRNVPYF. The CDR3 bases are TGTGCCAGCAGTGAAGGGGGGGGGCGCAACGTTCCGTACTTC. This sequence joins TRBV25-1 and TRBJ2-7; the D gene is possibly TRBD2 (7 bases). The CDR3 runs 14 residues. CDR1 is MGHDK, CDR2 SYGVNS, per germline. V gave up 2 bases and J gave up 12 bases, with 20 bases separating them.

This chain joins TRBV6-4 and TRBJ1-6, with 8 positions matching TRBD1. The germline V gene has CDR1 MRHNA and CDR2 SNTAGT. CDR3 length equals 18 residues. V was pared by 3 bases and J by 3 bases, with 10 bases of the junction left unmatched. CDR3 nucleotides: TGTGCCAGCAGTGAGGGCAGGGGGCTAGAGGACTATAATTCACCCCTCCACTTT. Encoded protein: CASSEGRGLEDYNSPLHF.

This clone was found a few times. The chain recombines TRBV28 with TRBJ1-2; tentative D call: TRBD1 (6 bases). The CDR3 extends over 13 amino acids. Germline CDR1 is MDHEN and CDR2 is SYDVKM. Between the trimmed V and J ends, which lost 6 bases and 4 bases, there was a span of 12 bases. The CDR3 region has the DNA TGTGCCAGCAGCACCGGGACACTCTATGGCTACACCTTC. Translated: CASSTGTLYGYTF.

The rearrangement uses TRBV10-1 and TRBJ2-7; D is ambiguous. Germline V gene lookup returns CDR1 WNHNN and CDR2 SYGVQD (reference sequence). Trimming shortened V by 10 bases and J by 2 bases, and 24 bases separated the two germline ends. This CDR3 contains 16 residues. The CDR3 sequence is CAISTGRFPPTYEQYF. DNA for the CDR3: TGCGCCATCTCCACTGGCAGGTTCCCGCCCACCTACGAGCAGTACTTC.

The chain has TRBV9 and TRBJ2-2, with TRBD1 matching over 7 bases. The CDR3 runs to 16 residues. V lost 0 bases, J lost 1 base, and 3 bases stayed unmatched. CDR1 is SGDLS and CDR2 is YYNGEE in the germline V gene. CDR3 sequence (DNA): TGTGCCAGCAGCGTAGAGGGACAGAAGAACACCGGGGAGCTGTTTTTT. The encoded protein is CASSVEGQKNTGELFF.

The chain employs TRBV11-2 and TRBJ1-1, with D maybe TRBD1 (6 bases). CDR1 is SGHAT and CDR2 is FQNNGV in the germline V gene. V was trimmed by 5 bases and J by 9 bases, leaving 13 bases between them. The CDR3 runs to 12 residues. CDR3 DNA sequence: TGTGCCAGCAGCGCCCGGACAGCTAAAGCTTTCTTT. Residues: CASSARTAKAFF.

The chain has TRBV7-3 and TRBJ2-7; no firm D call. Trimming shortened V by 5 bases and J by 2 bases, and 10 bases separated the two germline ends. The V gene's germline CDR1 is SGHTA and CDR2 FQGTGA. CDR3 length: 13 amino acids. CDR3: CASSALEPYEQYF. DNA for the CDR3: TGTGCCAGCAGCGCATTAGAGCCCTACGAGCAGTACTTC.

This chain joins TRBV15 and TRBJ2-5, with 13 bases fitting TRBD2. V dropped 6 bases and J dropped 2; count of bases not matched to a gene: 6. The germline V gene encodes CDR1 LNHNV and CDR2 YYDKDF (reference sequence). CDR3 size: 16 residues. The CDR3 is CATSRGTSGDQETQYF. The CDR3 DNA follows: TGTGCCACCAGTAGGGGGACTAGCGGGGATCAAGAGACCCAGTACTTC.